The clone carrying this TCR beta chain has just one count. The ends lost 5 bases at V and 3 bases at J; junction bases unmatched: 7. The CDR3 is 16 amino acids. Germline assignment: CDR1 LGHDT and CDR2 YNNKEL (reference sequence). The data derive from a study of blood T cell repertoires in COVID-19. The assay was immunoSEQ multiplex PCR, and TCRdb's table has in-frame clones only and misses some. The sample holds 170,000 or so clones, approximately 84% seen once. Sequencing used PBMCs or T cells enriched from blood (not recorded which). This receptor was taken from a woman between 45 and 60 years old who had recovered from COVID-19. This chain links TRBV3-1 (or the pseudogene TRBV3-2) with TRBJ2-2, with 9 bases fitting TRBD2. The CDR3 nucleotides are TGTGCCAGCAGCAGGAATAGCGGGAGTTACACCGGGGAGCTGTTTTTT. This codes for CASSRNSGSYTGELFF.